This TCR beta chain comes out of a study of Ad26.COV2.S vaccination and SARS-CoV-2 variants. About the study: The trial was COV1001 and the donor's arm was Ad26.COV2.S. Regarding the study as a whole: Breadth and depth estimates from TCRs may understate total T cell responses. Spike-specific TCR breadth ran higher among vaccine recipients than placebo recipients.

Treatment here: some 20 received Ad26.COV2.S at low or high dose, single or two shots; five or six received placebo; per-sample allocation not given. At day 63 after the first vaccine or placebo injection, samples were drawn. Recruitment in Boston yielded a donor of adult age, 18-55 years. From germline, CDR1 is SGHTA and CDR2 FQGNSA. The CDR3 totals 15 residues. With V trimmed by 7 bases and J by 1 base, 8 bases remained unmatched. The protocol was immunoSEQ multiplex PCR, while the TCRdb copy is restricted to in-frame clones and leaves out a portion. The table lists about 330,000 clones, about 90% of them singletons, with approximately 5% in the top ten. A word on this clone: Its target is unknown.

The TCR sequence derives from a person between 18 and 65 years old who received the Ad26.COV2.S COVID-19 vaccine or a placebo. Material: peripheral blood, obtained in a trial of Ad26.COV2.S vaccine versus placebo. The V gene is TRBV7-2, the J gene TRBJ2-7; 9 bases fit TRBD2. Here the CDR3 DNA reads TGTGCCAGCATCCCAGTAGCGGGGGCTTCCTACGAGCAGTACTTC. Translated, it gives CASIPVAGASYEQYF.